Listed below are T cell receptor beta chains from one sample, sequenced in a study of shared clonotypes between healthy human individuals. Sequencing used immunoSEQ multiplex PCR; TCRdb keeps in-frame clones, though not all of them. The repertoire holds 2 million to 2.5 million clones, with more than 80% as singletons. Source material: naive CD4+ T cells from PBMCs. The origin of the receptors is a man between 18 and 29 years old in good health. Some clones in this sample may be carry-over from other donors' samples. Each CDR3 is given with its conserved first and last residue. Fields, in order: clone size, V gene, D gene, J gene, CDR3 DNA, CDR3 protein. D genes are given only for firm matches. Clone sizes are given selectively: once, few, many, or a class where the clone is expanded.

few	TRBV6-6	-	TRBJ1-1	TGTGCCAGCAGTTACGGGGGAGAGGACACTGAAGCTTTCTTT	CASSYGGEDTEAFF
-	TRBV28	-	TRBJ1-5	TGTGCCAGCAGTTTTGTCGGCAGTTCTTGGCAGCCCCAGCATTTT	CASSFVGSSWQPQHF
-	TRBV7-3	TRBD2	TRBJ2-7	TGTGCCAGCAGCTTAGGTAGCGGGCCCACCTACGAGCAGTACTTC	CASSLGSGPTYEQYF
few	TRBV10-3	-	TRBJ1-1	TGTGCCATCAGTGCTCGGGGTAGCCGGGATTTCATGAACACTGAAGCTTTCTTT	CAISARGSRDFMNTEAFF
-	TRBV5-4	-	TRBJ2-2	TGTGCCAGCAGCCAGAAATCTACCGCCCGGGCCGGGGAGCTGTTTTTT	CASSQKSTARAGELFF
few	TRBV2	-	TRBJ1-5	TGTGCCAGCAGTGAGCAGATTAGCAATCAGCCCCAGCATTTT	CASSEQISNQPQHF
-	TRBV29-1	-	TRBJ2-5	TGCAGCGTTGATTTGGTGCGGCAGGTCCAAGAGACCCAGTACTTC	CSVDLVRQVQETQYF
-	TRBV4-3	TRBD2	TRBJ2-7	TGCGCCAGCAGCCAAGACGGGGCTAGGGGGCTAGCGGGGGTCTACGAGCAGTACTTC	CASSQDGARGLAGVYEQYF
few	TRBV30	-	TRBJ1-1	TGTGCCTGGGCACACAATGGGGGTACTGAAGCTTTCTTT	CAWAHNGGTEAFF
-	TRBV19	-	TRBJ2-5	TGTGCCAGTAGTAGTGGGCTTAGCAGCCAAGAGACCCAGTACTTC	CASSSGLSSQETQYF